This record looks at one T cell receptor (beta chain) sequence and its context. Both TRBC1 and TRBC2 were covered by a beta constant-region primer of two equimolar oligonucleotides. TCRdb processed the UMI-ligation and nested PCR reads anew with MiXCR; each CDR3 protein has one entry. There are some 150,000 distinct CDR3 sequences in the sample; 17% occur only once, and 0.14% to 0.15% lies in the top ten. The data were taken from a study of naive and memory T cell subsets. V was trimmed by 7 bases and J by 4 bases, leaving 15 bases between them. Germline CDR1 reads SGHTA; CDR2 reads FQGNSA. The CDR3 consists of 14 residues.

The TCR was taken from a human donor in good health. The rearrangement joins TRBV7-2 to TRBJ2-3; D gene uncertain. Sequenced material: naive CD4+ T cells from blood. CDR3 in amino acids: CASTDRGHADTQYF. The CDR3 region has the DNA TGTGCCAGCACCGACCGTGGGCACGCAGATACGCAGTATTTT.